This entry concerns a single T cell receptor beta chain. The target antigen is unknown. Germline assignment: CDR1 MNHNY and CDR2 SVGAGI (reference sequence). V was pared by 6 bases and J by 0 bases, with 9 bases of the junction left unmatched. The CDR3 sequence is 16 residues long. This entry belongs to a study of cytomegalovirus exposure and HLA in healthy donors. Study conclusions and caveats: Later analysis demonstrated an association between a missense DCLRE1C variant and TCR beta V- and J-gene trimming. High specificity and sensitivity for cytomegalovirus status were reported for the classifier. What a later analysis showed was that several of the most significant clusters appeared linked to common viral pathogens. Per a prior analysis, the majority of TCR beta V segments were productive roughly 87% or roughly 30% of the time.

This PCR relied on a set of 60 Vbeta primers and 13 Jbeta primers. Assay: immunoSEQ multiplex PCR; the TCRdb copy retains only in-frame clones and omits some. Among about 120,000 clones, over 80% were seen once, and the ten largest hold 2% to 2.5%. This clonotype was obtained from a man in his thirties or forties in good health and CMV-seronegative. The chain employs TRBV6-6 and TRBJ2-3; 7 bases fit TRBD1. The sample was PBMCs. Here the CDR3 DNA reads TGTGCCAGCAGATCGACCGGGACAGCTAGCACAGATACGCAGTATTTT. It specifies CASRSTGTASTDTQYF.